This T cell receptor beta chain comes out of a study of CD8 T cells in Susac syndrome. TEMRA cells were FACS-enriched, while CD8+ and CD4+ T cells were negatively isolated. Details on this clonotype: What it binds is not known.

Whole-study results and caveats: The number of individuals included in the study's TCR sequencing and HLA analysis was acknowledged as relatively small.

The CDR3 is 13 amino acids. With 3 bases removed from V and 5 bases from J, the gap between germline ends came to 9 bases. Germline-derived CDR1 and CDR2 are LNHDA and SQIVND (reference sequence). RNA totalling about 0.45 to 1 ug underwent reverse transcription with random hexamers. Amplification of TCR beta CDR3 used immunoSEQ multiplex PCR across 54 Vbeta and 13 Jbeta. TCRdb re-derived calls from the immunoSEQ multiplex PCR reads in MiXCR, one entry per CDR3 protein. The sample lists around 300,000 distinct CDR3 sequences, about 89% seen once, with 0.18% in the top ten. The chain uses TRBV19 and TRBJ2-3, with D hard to call. This clonotype was obtained from a human donor with multiple sclerosis. The sample taken for sequencing was CD8+ T cells from PBMCs. The CDR3: CASSIWTRDTQYF. CDR3 DNA sequence: TGTGCCAGTAGTATCTGGACGAGAGATACGCAGTATTTT.